This T cell receptor beta chain was identified in a study of shared clonotypes between healthy human individuals. Overall study findings and caveats: It was only blood that was sampled, and tissue repertoires likely differ. Generation probabilities were higher for clonotypes shared across all four sorted-subset donors than for unshared ones.

TCRdb's table, derived via immunoSEQ multiplex PCR, lists solely in-frame clones and lacks some. Among about 2 million clones listed, around 96% were seen once. Concerning this clone itself: Antigen: not known.

Germline V gene data show CDR1 as MDHEN and CDR2 as SYDVKM. This CDR3 is built from 12 residues. V lost 11 bases to trimming and J lost 0 bases; unmatched junction nucleotides: 2. The naive CD8 population came from CD45RO-negative cells selected for CCR7, without terminally differentiated effector memory CD45RA+ cells. Free of recent acute infections or vaccinations, the donors were healthy HIV-negative adults. The receptor was derived from a man aged 18 to 35 in good health. The rearrangement links TRBV28 to TRBJ2-7, with 9 bases matching TRBD1. The sample consisted of naive CD8+ T cells sorted from blood. CDR3 sequence reads: CAGQGPSYEQYF. The DNA of the CDR3 is TGTGCCGGACAGGGGCCCTCCTACGAGCAGTACTTC.